The source of this T cell receptor beta chain is a study of T-cell memory formation after mild COVID-19 (dated by TCRdb to the early 2020s). General notes on the study: TCR sequence clusters from the two donors were found to be largely donor specific. In a couple of donors, T-cell clones that expanded and contracted after mild COVID-19 were tracked by sequencing TCRalpha and TCRbeta repertoires over time. Two young, previously healthy adult volunteers made up the cohort, one male and one female.

This clonotype occurred a few times. Its recognized antigen is unknown. Per-nucleotide qualities are absent, and no much larger clonotype sits a single base away. PBMCs were isolated by Ficoll-Paque density gradient centrifugation. Reads for this sample came from an Illumina NovaSeq 6000. TCRalpha and TCRbeta cDNA libraries were constructed by 5'RACE with constant-segment primers, with sample barcodes and unique molecular identifiers being introduced. RNA was extracted from every sample with Trizol reagent. Libraries were amplified in two PCR steps, with a second sample barcode and Illumina TruSeq adapters added in the second step. Sequencing of the libraries was done on an Illumina NovaSeq, producing 2 x 150 bp paired-end reads. The original methods were these. Demultiplexing of reads and collapsing into UMI-guided consensus sequences were performed with migec v1.2.7. Using mixcr v2.1.11, UMI consensuses were aligned to TRA and TRB V and J templates and then assembled into clonotypes. Expanded or contracted clonotypes were those called significant by both edgeR and NoisET, with noise models trained on biological replicates. For edgeR calls, a false discovery rate-adjusted p below 0.01 and a log2 fold-change threshold of 1 were applied. As an exploratory analysis of dynamics, max-normalized trajectories of the 1000 most abundant clonotypes were examined with PCA combined with hierarchical clustering. Separately sequenced CD4+ and CD8+ repertoires were used to assign a CD4 or CD8 phenotype to each responding clone. TCRdb passed the public sequencing reads through fastp at Q25 and MiXCR, retaining productive beta sequences. Rows are combined by CDR3 protein, so each entry shows the most common genes and DNA. The V and J calls and clone size come from TCRdb's table, not from the authors' own analysis. Across this sample there are 200,000 to 300,000 distinct CDR3 sequences, with 16% seen only once. The ten largest clones take up more than 20% of the sample.

Results and caveats for the whole study, not just this receptor: Contracting CD4+ clones were found mainly in CM and EM memory subsets, while CD8+ clones were enriched in EMRA. From day 15 to 85, contracting clones showed balanced CD4/CD8 phenotypes, whereas a second wave of clones that expanded from day 15 to 37 leaned towards CD4+. The study covered only a couple of mild cases, and larger cohorts including severe cases with pre-infection samples were considered necessary. The detection of some responding clones in pre-infection memory suggests that pre-existing cross-reactive memory T cells joined the SARS-CoV-2 response. Whether the second-wave clones peaking on day 37 were SARS-CoV-2 specific was not confirmed.

The sequence was collected from a man between 18 and 29 years old who had mild COVID-19 (a few samples of this study predate the infection). The sample titles of this study are shuffled in the database, so cell type and time point are left out; the donor was told from shared clones. Sequencing used PBMCs or a T cell subset sorted from them (not recorded which).

The nucleotide sequence reads as follows: TGTGCCAGCAGCTTAGGGTTCGATCCAGCCAACGTCCTGACTTTC. It specifies CASSLGFDPANVLTF. In this chain, TRBV7-2 is recombined with TRBJ2-6; too little of a D gene remains to name it. The CDR3, from cysteine to phenylalanine, totals 15 residues. Only CDR3 DNA is held: 45 bases, read in frame from base 1. Taken from the germline V gene, the CDR1 and CDR2 loops are SGHTA and FQGNSA. The V end loses 1 base and the J end loses 7 bases, and a stretch of 11 bases separates them.